These 8 T cell receptor beta chains were sequenced from one sample in a study of blood T cell repertoires in COVID-19. Assay used: immunoSEQ multiplex PCR; TCRdb lists only in-frame clones, some missing. Of 150,000 to 200,000 clones listed, roughly 86% were seen once; the top ten hold less than 3.5%. The sample taken for sequencing was peripheral blood. These receptors originate from a woman in her 30s with active or convalescent COVID-19.

CDR3 DNA: TGTGCCAGCTGTGACAGGGGGAGTTGGGAGACCCAGTACTTC. As protein: CASCDRGSWETQYF. This chain links TRBV18 with TRBJ2-5, with 9 bases matching TRBD1. V gave up 7 bases and J gave up 5 bases; unmatched junction bases: 8. This CDR3 is 14 amino acids long. CDR1 and CDR2 from the germline V gene are KGHSH and LQKENI.

The V gene is TRBV19, the J gene TRBJ2-1; 7 bases match TRBD2. Germline V lookup: CDR1 LNHDA, CDR2 SQIVND (reference sequence). V dropped 4 bases and J dropped 1; count of bases not matched to a gene: 4. The CDR3 has 15 residues. CDR3 DNA: TGTGCCAGTAGTAACGGCGGGAGATCCTACAATGAGCAGTTCTTC. Encoded protein: CASSNGGRSYNEQFF. Full variable domain (remainder filled in from reference TRBV19 and TRBJ2-1): DGGITQSPKYLFRKEGQNVTLSCEQNLNHDAMYWYRQDPGQGLRLIYYSQIVNDFQKGDIAEGYSVSREKKESFPLTVTSAQKNPTAFYLCASSNGGRSYNEQFFGPGTRLTVL.

This chain connects TRBV19 to TRBJ1-6; D is possibly TRBD1 (5 bases). The CDR3 sequence is 14 residues long. Germline V gives CDR1 LNHDA, CDR2 SQIVND (reference sequence). Trimming removed 3 bases from V and 6 bases from J, with 9 bases in between. CDR3 DNA: TGTGCCAGTAGTATTAAGGGGTCTAATTCACCCCTCCACTTT. Encoded protein: CASSIKGSNSPLHF.

The chain carries TRBV3-1 (or the pseudogene TRBV3-2) and TRBJ2-2; 7 bases match TRBD2. V dropped 1 base and J dropped 2; count of bases not matched to a gene: 4. Germline V lookup: CDR1 LGHDT, CDR2 YNNKEL (reference sequence). CDR3 size: 16 residues. The CDR3 bases are TGTGCCAGCAGCCAAGCTCGGACTAGTAACACCGGGGAGCTGTTTTTT. This sequence encodes CASSQARTSNTGELFF.

V and J are TRBV2 and TRBJ1-6, with 7 bases that match TRBD1. Germline V gives CDR1 SNHLY, CDR2 FYNNEI. J was trimmed by 6 bases and V by 8 bases; bases with no gene match: 4. The CDR3 length is 13 residues. In nucleotides, the CDR3 is TGTGCCAGCTATGGACAGGTTAATTCACCCCTCCACTTT. This sequence encodes CASYGQVNSPLHF.

The chain uses TRBV5-1 and TRBJ1-1; D is possibly TRBD1 (6 bases). Looked up from germline, CDR1 is SGHRS and CDR2 is YFSETQ. V lost 1 base, J lost 1 base, and 11 bases lay in between. There are 15 residues in the CDR3. The CDR3 bases are TGCGCCAGCAGCTTGACCGGGACAACGAACACTGAAGCTTTCTTT. As protein: CASSLTGTTNTEAFF. Together with reference TRBV5-1 and TRBJ1-1, the CDR3 gives the full variable domain: KAGVTQTPRYLIKTRGQQVTLSCSPISGHRSVSWYQQTPGQGLQFLFEYFSETQRNKGNFPGRFSGRQFSNSRSEMNVSTLELGDSALYLCASSLTGTTNTEAFFGQGTRLTVV.

This clone was found a few times. This chain links TRBV25-1 with TRBJ2-3; 12 bases are a match to TRBD2. Trimming took 4 bases from V and 5 from J; bases not matched to a gene: 7. Per germline, CDR1 MGHDK and CDR2 SYGVNS. This CDR3 comprises 16 residues. The CDR3 region has the DNA TGTGCCAGCAGTGCTAGCGGGAGGGTTTCTGGAGATACGCAGTATTTT. Translation gives CASSASGRVSGDTQYF.

The rearrangement joins TRBV15 to TRBJ1-6; D is uncertain. Germline CDR1 reads LNHNV; CDR2 reads YYDKDF (reference sequence). Trimming took off 3 bases at V and 10 bases at J, with 13 bases between the two ends. This CDR3 region has 14 residues. The CDR3 sequence: CATSRGEGGSPLHF. CDR3 DNA: TGTGCCACCAGCAGGGGAGAGGGTGGCTCACCCCTCCACTTT.